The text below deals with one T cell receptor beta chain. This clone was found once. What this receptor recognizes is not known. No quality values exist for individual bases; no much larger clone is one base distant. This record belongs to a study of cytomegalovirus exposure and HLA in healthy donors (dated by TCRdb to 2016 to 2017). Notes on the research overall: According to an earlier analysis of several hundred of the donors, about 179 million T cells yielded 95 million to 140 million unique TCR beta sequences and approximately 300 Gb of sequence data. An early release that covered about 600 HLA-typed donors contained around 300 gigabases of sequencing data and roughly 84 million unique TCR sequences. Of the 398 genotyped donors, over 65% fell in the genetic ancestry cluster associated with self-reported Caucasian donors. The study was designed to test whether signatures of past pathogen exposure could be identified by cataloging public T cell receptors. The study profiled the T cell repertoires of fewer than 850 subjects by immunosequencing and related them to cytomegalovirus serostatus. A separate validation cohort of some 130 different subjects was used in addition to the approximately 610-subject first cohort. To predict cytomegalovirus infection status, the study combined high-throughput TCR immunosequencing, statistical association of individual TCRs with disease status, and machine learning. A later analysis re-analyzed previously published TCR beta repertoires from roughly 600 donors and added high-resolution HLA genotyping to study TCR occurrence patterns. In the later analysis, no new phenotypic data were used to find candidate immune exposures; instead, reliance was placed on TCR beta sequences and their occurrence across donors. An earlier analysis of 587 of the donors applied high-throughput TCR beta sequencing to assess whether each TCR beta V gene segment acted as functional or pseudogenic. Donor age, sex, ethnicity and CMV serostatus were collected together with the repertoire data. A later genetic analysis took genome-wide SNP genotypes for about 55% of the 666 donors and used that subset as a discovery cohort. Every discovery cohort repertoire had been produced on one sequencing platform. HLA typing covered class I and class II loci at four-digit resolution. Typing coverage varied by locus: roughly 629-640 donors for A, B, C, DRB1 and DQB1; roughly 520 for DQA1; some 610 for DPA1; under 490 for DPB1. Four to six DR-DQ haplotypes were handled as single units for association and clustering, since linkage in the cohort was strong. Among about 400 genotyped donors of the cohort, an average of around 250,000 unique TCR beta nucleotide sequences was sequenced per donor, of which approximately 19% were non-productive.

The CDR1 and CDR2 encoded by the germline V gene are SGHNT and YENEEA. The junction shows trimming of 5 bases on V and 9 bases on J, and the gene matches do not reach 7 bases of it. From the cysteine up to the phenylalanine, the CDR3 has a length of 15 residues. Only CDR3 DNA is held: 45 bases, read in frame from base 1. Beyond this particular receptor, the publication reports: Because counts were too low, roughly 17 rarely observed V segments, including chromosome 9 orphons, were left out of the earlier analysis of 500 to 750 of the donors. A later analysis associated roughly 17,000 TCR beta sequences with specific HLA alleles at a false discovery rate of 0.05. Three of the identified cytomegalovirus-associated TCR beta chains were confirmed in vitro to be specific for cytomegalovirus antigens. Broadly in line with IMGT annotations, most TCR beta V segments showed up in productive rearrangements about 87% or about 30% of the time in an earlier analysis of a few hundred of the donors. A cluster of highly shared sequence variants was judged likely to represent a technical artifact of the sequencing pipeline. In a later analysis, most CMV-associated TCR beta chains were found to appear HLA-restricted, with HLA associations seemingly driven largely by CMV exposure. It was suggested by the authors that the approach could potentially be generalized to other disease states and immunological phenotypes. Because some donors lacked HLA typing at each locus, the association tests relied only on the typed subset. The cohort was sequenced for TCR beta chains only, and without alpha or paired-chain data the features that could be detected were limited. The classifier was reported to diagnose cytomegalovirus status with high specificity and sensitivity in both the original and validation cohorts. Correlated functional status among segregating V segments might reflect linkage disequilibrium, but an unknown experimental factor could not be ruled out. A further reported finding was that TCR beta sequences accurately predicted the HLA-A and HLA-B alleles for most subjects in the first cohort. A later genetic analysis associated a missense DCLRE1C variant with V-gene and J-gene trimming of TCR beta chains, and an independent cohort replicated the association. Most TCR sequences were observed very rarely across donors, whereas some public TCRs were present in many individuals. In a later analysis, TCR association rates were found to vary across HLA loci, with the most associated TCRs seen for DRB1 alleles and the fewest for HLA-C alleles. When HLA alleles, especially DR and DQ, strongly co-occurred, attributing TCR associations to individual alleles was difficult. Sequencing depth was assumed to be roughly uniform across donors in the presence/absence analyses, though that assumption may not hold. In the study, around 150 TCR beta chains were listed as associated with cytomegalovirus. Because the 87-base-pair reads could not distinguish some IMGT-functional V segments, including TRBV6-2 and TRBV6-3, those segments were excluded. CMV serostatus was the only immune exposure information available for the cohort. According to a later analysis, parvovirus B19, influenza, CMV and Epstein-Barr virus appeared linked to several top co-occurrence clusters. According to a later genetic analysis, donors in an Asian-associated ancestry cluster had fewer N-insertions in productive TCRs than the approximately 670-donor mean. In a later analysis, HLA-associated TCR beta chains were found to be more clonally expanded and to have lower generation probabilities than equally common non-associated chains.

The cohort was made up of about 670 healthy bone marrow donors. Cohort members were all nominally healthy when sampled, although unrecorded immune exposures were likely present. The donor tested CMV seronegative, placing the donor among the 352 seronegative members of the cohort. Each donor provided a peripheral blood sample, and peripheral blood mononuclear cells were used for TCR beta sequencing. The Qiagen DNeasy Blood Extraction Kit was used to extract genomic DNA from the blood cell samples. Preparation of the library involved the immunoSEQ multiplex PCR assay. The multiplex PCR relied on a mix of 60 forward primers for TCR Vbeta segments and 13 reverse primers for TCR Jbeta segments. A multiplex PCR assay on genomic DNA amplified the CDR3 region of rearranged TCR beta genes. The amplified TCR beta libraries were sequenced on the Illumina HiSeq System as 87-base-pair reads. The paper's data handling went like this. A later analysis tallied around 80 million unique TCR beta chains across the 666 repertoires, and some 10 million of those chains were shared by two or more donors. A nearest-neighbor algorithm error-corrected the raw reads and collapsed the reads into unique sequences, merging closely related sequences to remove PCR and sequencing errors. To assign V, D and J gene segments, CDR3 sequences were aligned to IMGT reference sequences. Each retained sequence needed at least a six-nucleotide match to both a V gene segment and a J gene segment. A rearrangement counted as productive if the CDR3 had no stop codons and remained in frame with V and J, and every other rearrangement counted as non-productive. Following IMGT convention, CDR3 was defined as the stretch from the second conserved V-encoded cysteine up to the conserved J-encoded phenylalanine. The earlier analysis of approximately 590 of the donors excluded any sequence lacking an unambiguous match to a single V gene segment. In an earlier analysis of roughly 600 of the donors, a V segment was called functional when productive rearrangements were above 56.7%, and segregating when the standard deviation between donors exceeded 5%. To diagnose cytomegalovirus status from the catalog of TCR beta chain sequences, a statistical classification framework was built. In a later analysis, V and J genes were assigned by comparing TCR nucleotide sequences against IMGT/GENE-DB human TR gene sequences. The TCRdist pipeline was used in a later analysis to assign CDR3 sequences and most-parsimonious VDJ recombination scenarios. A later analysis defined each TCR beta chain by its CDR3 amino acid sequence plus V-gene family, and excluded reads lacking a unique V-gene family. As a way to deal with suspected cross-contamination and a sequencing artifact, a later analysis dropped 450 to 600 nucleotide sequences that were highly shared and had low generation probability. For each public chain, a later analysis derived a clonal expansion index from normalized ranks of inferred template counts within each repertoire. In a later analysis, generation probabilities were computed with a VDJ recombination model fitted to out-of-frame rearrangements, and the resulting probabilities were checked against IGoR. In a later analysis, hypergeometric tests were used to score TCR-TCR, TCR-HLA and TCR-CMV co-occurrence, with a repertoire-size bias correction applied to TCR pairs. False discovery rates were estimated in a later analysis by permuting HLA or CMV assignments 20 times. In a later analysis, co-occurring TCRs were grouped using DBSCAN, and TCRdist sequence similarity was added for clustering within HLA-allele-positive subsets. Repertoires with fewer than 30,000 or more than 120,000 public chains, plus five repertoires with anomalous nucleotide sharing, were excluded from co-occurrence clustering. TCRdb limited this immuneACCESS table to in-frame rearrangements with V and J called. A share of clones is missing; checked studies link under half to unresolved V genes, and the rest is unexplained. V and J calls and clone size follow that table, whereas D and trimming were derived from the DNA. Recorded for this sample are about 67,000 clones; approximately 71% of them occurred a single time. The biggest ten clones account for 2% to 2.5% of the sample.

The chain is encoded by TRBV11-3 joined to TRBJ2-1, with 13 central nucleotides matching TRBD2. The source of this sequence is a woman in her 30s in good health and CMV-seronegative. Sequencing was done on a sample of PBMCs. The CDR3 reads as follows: CASSPRTSGGVEQFF. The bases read TGTGCCAGCAGCCCTAGGACTAGCGGGGGAGTTGAGCAGTTCTTC.